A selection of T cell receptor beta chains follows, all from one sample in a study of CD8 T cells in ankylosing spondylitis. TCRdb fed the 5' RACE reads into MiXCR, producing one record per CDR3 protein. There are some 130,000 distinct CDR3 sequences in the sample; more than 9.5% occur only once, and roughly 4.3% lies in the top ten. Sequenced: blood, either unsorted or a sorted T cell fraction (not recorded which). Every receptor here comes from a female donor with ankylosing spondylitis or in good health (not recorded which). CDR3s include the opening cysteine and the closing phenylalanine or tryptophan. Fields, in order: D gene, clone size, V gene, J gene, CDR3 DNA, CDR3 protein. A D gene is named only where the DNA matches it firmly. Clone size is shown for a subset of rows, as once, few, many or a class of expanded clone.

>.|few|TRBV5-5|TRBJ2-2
TGTGCCAGCAGCTTTACACAGATCCCGAACACCGGGGAGCTGTTTTTT
CASSFTQIPNTGELFF
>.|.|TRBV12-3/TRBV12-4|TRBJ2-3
TGTGCCAGCAGTTTAGCCCAAAGCACAGATACGCAGTATTTT
CASSLAQSTDTQYF
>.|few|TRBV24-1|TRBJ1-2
TGTGCCACCAGTGATCCCGCCTACAGGGTCGACTATGGCTACACCTTC
CATSDPAYRVDYGYTF
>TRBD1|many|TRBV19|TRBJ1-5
TGTGCCAGTTCCCTCGGGACAGTTGACCAGCCCCAGCATTTT
CASSLGTVDQPQHF
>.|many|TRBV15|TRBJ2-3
TGTGCCACCAAGGACGAGGCCTTCACAGATACGCAGTATTTT
CATKDEAFTDTQYF
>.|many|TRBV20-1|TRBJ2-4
TGCAGTGCGACTGCCCGAGAGGGCCATTTCATTCAGTACTTC
CSATAREGHFIQYF
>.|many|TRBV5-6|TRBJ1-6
TGTGCCAGCAGCTTGGGGGGGGATAATTCACCCCTCCACTTT
CASSLGGDNSPLHF
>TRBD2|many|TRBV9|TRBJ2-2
TGTGCCAGCAGCGTACACGGAGGACTAGCGGGAATAACCGGGGAGCTGTTTTTT
CASSVHGGLAGITGELFF
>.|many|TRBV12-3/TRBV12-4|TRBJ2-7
TGTGCCAGCAGCCGCAGCTCCTACGAGCAGTACTTC
CASSRSSYEQYF
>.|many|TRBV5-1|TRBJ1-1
TGCGCCAGCAGCTTGGGGGGGGCCGGCACTGAAGCTTTCTTT
CASSLGGAGTEAFF